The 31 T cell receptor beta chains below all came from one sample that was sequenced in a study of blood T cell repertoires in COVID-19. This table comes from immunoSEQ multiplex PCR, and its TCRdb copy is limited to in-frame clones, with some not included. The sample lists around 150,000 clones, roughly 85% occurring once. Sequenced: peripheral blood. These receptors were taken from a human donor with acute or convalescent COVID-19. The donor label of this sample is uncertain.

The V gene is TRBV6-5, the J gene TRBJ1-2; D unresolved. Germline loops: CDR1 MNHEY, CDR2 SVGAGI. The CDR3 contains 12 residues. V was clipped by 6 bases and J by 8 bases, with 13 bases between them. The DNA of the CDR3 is TGTGCCAGCAGCCGAAATACGGGGGGCTACACCTTC. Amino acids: CASSRNTGGYTF.

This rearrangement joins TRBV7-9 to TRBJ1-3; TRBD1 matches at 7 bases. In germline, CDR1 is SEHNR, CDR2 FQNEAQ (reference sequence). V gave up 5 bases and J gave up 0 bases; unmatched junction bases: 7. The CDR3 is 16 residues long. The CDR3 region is CASSLGQPNSGNTIYF. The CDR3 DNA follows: TGTGCCAGCAGCCTGGGACAGCCCAACTCTGGAAACACCATATATTTT.

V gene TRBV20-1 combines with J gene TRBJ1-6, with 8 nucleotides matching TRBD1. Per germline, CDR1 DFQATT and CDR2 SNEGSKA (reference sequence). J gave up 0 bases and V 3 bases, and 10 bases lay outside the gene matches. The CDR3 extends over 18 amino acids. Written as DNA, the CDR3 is TGCAGTGCTAGTACGACTGGGGACAGGAGCTCCTATAATTCACCCCTCCACTTT. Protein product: CSASTTGDRSSYNSPLHF.

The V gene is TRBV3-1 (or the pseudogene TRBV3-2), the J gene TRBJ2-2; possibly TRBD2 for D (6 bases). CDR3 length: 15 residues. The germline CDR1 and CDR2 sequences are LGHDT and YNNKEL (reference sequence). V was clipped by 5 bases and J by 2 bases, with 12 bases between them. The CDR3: CASSYGTPNTGELFF. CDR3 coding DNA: TGTGCCAGCAGCTACGGGACTCCCAACACCGGGGAGCTGTTTTTT.

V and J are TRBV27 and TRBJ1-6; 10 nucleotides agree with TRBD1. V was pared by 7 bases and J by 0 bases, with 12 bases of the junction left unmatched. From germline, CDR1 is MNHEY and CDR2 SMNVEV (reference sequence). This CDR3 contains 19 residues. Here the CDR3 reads CASKINLGQGSSYNSPLHF. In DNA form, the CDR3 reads TGTGCCAGCAAAATAAACCTGGGACAGGGGAGCTCCTATAATTCACCCCTCCACTTT.

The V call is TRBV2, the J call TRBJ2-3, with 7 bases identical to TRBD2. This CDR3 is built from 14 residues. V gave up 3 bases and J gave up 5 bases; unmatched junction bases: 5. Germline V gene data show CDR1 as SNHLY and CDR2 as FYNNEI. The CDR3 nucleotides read TGTGCCAGCAGTGACCGGGGGGATCGAGATACGCAGTATTTT. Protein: CASSDRGDRDTQYF.

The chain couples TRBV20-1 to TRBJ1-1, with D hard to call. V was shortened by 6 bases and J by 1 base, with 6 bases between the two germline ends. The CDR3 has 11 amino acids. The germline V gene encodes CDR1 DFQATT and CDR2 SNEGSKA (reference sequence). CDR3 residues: CSAIKNTEAFF. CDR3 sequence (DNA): TGCAGTGCCATCAAGAACACTGAAGCTTTCTTT.

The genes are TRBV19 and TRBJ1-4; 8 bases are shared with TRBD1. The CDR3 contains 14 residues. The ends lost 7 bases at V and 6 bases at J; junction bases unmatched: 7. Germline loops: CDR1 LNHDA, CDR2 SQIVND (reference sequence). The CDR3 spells CASTQGARYEKLFF. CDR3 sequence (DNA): TGTGCCAGTACGCAGGGGGCGCGTTATGAAAAACTGTTTTTT.

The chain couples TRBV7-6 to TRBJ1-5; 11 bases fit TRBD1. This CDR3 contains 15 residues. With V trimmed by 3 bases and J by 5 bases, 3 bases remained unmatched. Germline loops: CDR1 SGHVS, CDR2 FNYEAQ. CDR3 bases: TGTGCCAGCAGCTTGGGACAGGGGGTTTATCAGCCCCAGCATTTT. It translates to CASSLGQGVYQPQHF.

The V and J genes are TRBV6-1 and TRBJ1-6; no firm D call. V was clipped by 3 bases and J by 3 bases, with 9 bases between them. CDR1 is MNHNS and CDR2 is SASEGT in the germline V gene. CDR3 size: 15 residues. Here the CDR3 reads CASSDAGLYNSPLHF. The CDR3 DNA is TGTGCCAGCAGTGATGCAGGACTCTATAATTCACCCCTCCACTTT.

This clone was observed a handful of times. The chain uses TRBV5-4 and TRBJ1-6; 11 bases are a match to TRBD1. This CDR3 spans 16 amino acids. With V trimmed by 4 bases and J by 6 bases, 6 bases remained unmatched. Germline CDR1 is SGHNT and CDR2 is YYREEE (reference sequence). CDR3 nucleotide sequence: TGTGCCAGCAGCCCTGGACAGGGGGCAATTAATTCACCCCTCCACTTT. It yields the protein CASSPGQGAINSPLHF. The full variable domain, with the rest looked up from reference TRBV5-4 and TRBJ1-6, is ETGVTQSPTHLIKTRGQQVTLRCSSQSGHNTVSWYQQALGQGPQFIFQYYREEENGRGNFPPRFSGLQFPNYSSELNVNALELDDSALYLCASSPGQGAINSPLHFGNGTRLTVT.

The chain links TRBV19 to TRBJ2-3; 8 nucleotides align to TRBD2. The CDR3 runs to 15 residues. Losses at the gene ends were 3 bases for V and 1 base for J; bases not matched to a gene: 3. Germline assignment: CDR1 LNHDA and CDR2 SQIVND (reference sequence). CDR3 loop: CASSIFSGGTDTQYF. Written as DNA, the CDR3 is TGTGCCAGTAGTATTTTTAGCGGGGGCACAGATACGCAGTATTTT. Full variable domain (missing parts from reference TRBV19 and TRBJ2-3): DGGITQSPKYLFRKEGQNVTLSCEQNLNHDAMYWYRQDPGQGLRLIYYSQIVNDFQKGDIAEGYSVSREKKESFPLTVTSAQKNPTAFYLCASSIFSGGTDTQYFGPGTRLTVL.

In nucleotides, the CDR3 is TGCGCCAGCAGATCCCACGGACTAGCGGGGGTGGGTTTAAAGGACACCGGGGAGCTGTTTTTT. Translating it yields CASRSHGLAGVGLKDTGELFF. This chain connects TRBV10-1 to TRBJ2-2; 13 positions agree with TRBD2. CDR1 and CDR2 (germline): WNHNN, SYGVQD (reference sequence). This CDR3 has 21 amino acids. V lost 6 bases, J lost 3 bases, and 19 bases stayed unmatched.

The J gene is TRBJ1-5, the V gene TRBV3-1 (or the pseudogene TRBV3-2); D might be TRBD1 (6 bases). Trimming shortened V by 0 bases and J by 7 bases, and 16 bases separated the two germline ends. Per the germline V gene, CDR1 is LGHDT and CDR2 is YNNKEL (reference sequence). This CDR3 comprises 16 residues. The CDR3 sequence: CASSQDFGGRGQPQHF. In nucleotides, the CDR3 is TGTGCCAGCAGCCAAGATTTCGGGGGGCGAGGGCAGCCCCAGCATTTT.

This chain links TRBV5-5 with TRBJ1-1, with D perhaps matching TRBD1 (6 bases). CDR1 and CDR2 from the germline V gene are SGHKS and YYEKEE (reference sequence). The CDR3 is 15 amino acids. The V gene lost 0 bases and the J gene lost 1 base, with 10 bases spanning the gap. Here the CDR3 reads CASSLAGTKNTEAFF. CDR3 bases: TGTGCCAGCAGCTTGGCCGGGACAAAGAACACTGAAGCTTTCTTT. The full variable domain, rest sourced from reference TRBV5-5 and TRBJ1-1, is DAGVTQSPTHLIKTRGQQVTLRCSPISGHKSVSWYQQVLGQGPQFIFQYYEKEERGRGNFPDRFSARQFPNYSSELNVNALLLGDSALYLCASSLAGTKNTEAFFGQGTRLTVV.

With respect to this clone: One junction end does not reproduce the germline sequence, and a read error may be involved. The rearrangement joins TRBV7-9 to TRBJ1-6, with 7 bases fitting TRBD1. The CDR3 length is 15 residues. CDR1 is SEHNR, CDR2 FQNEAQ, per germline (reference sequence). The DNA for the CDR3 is TGTGCCAGCAGTTTAGTATCGCAGGGGGAATCACCCCTCCACTTT. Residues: CASSLVSQGESPLHF.

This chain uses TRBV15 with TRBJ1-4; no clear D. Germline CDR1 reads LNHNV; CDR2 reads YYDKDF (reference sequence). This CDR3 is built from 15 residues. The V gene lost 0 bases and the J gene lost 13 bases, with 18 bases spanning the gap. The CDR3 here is CATSRDRGEKTRLFF. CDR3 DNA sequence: TGTGCCACCAGCAGAGATCGCGGGGAGAAAACGAGACTGTTTTTT.

The CDR3 nucleotides are TGCGCCAGCAGCTTGCTAGGACAAACTACCGCTAATGAGCAGTTCTTC. It is translated as CASSLLGQTTANEQFF. This chain uses TRBV5-1 with TRBJ2-1; a possible D gene is TRBD1 (5 bases). V lost 1 base and J 7 bases, leaving 18 bases between the germline ends. The V gene's germline CDR1 is SGHRS and CDR2 YFSETQ. The CDR3 has 16 residues. The full variable domain, in which reference TRBV5-1 and TRBJ2-1 provide the parts outside the CDR3, is KAGVTQTPRYLIKTRGQQVTLSCSPISGHRSVSWYQQTPGQGLQFLFEYFSETQRNKGNFPGRFSGRQFSNSRSEMNVSTLELGDSALYLCASSLLGQTTANEQFFGPGTRLTVL.

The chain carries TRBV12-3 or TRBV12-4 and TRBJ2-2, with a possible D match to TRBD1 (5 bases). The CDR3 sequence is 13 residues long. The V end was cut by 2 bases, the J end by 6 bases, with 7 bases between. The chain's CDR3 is CASSLKGPGELFF. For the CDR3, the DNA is TGTGCCAGCAGTTTAAAGGGGCCCGGGGAGCTGTTTTTT.

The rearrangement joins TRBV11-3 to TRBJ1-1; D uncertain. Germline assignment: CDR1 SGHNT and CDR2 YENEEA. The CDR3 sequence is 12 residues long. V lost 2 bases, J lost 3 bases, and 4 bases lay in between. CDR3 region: CASSLIYTEAFF. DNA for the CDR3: TGTGCCAGCAGCTTAATCTACACTGAAGCTTTCTTT.

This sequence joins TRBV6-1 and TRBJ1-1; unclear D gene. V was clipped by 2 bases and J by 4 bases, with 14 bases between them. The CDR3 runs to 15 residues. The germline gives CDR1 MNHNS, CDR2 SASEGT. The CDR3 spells CASSEYQTSGTEAFF. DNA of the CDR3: TGTGCCAGCAGTGAATATCAGACTTCGGGCACTGAAGCTTTCTTT.

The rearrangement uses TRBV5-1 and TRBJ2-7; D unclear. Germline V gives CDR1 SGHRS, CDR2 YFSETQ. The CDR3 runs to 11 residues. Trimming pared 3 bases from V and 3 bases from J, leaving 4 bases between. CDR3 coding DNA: TGCGCCAGCAGCTCTATCTACGAGCAGTACTTC. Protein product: CASSSIYEQYF. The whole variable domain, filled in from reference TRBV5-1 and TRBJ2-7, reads KAGVTQTPRYLIKTRGQQVTLSCSPISGHRSVSWYQQTPGQGLQFLFEYFSETQRNKGNFPGRFSGRQFSNSRSEMNVSTLELGDSALYLCASSSIYEQYFGPGTRLTVT.

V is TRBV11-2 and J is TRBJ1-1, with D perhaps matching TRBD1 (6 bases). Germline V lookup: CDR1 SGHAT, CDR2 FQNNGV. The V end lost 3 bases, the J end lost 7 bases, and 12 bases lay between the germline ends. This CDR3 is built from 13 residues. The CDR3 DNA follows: TGTGCCAGCAGCTTTGGGGGCCCTGTTGAAGCTTTCTTT. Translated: CASSFGGPVEAFF.

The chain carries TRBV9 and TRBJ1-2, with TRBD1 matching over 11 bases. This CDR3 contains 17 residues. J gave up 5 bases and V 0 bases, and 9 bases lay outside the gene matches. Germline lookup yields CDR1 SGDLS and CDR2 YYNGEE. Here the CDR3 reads CASSVGTGGSEGYGYTF. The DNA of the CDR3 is TGTGCCAGCAGCGTAGGGACAGGGGGCTCAGAGGGGTATGGCTACACCTTC.

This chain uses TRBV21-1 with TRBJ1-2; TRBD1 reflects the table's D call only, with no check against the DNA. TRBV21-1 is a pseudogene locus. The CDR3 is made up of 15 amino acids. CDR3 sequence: CASSYRQGATYGYTF. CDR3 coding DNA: TGTGCCAGCAGCTACAGACAGGGGGCAACCTATGGCTACACCTTC.

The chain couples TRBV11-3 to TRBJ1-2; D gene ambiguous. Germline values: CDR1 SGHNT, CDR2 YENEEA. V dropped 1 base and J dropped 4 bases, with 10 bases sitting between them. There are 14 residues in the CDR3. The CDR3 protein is CASSLGTESYGYTF. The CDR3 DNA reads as TGTGCCAGCAGCTTAGGCACAGAGAGCTATGGCTACACCTTC.

The CDR3 DNA sequence: TGTGCCAGCTCACTAGCACAGGAGCTTAACTATGGCTACACCTTC. It translates to CASSLAQELNYGYTF. J is TRBJ1-2 and V is TRBV18; a weak D match, TRBD1 (5 bases). The germline gives CDR1 KGHSH, CDR2 LQKENI. The V and J ends lost 4 bases and 1 base respectively, with 13 bases between them. CDR3 length: 15 residues.

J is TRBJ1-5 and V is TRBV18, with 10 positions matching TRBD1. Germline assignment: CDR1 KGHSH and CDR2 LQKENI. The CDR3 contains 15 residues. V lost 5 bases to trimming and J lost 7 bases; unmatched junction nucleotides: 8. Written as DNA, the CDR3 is TGTGCCAGCTCAACCGGACAGGGGGGGCGACAGCCCCAGCATTTT. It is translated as CASSTGQGGRQPQHF.

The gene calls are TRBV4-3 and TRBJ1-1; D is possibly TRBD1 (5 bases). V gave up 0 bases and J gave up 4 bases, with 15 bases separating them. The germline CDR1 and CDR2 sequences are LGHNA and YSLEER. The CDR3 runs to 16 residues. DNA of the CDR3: TGCGCCAGCAGCCAAGAGGGTCGGGGGGGAGGCACTGAAGCTTTCTTT. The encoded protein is CASSQEGRGGGTEAFF.

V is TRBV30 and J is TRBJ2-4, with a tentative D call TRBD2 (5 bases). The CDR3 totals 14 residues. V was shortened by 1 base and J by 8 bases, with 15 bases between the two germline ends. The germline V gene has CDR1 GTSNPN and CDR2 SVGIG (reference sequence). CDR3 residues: CAWSARRGMDIQYF. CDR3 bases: TGTGCCTGGAGTGCTCGTCGGGGTATGGACATTCAGTACTTC.

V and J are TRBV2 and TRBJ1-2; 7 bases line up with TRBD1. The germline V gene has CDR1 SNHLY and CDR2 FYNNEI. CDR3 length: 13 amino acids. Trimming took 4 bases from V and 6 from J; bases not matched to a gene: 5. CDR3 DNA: TGTGCCAGCAGTGCAGGGGGGTATAATGGCTACACCTTC. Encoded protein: CASSAGGYNGYTF. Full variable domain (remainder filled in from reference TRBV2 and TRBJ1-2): EPEVTQTPSHQVTQMGQEVILRCVPISNHLYFYWYRQILGQKVEFLVSFYNNEISEKSEIFDDQFSVERPDGSNFTLKIRSTKLEDSAMYFCASSAGGYNGYTFGSGTRLTVV.